A selection of T cell receptor beta chains follows, all from one sample in a study of T cell repertoires and leukemia-associated antigens. No antigen has been identified for these receptors. From the 5' RACE reads, TCRdb called clonotypes with MiXCR, one entry per CDR3 protein. This table has some 14,000 distinct CDR3 sequences, 39% appearing once. Sequenced sample: CD3+ T cells sorted from blood and cultured. The source is a female donor in good health. CDR3s include the opening cysteine and the closing phenylalanine or tryptophan. Fields, in order: CDR3 protein, CDR3 DNA, D gene, V gene, clone size, J gene. A D gene is named only where the DNA matches it firmly. Size values are once, few and many counts, or a class for expanded clones, and some rows have none.

CASSVQVEAFF	TGTGCCAGCAGCGTACAGGTTGAAGCTTTCTTT	NA	TRBV7-2	many	TRBJ1-1
CASSPQGGDTQYF	TGTGCCAGCAGCCCTCAGGGAGGTGATACGCAGTATTTT	NA	TRBV7-2	NA	TRBJ2-3
CVSRRASDLSTDTQYF	TGTGTCTCCAGGCGGGCTAGCGACCTAAGCACAGATACGCAGTATTTT	NA	TRBV12-3/TRBV12-4	NA	TRBJ2-3
CASSLGGTDTQYF	TGTGCCAGCAGCTTAGGTGGCACAGATACGCAGTATTTT	NA	TRBV7-2	many	TRBJ2-3
CASSPGTSGTFTGELFF	TGTGCCAGCAGCCCAGGGACTAGCGGGACGTTCACCGGGGAGCTGTTTTTT	TRBD2	TRBV7-9	NA	TRBJ2-2
CSVESNEQFF	TGCAGCGTTGAGTCCAATGAGCAGTTCTTC	NA	TRBV29-1	medium-sized	TRBJ2-1
CASSLGLAGEPYEQYF	TGTGCCAGCAGCTTAGGTCTAGCGGGAGAGCCCTACGAGCAGTACTTC	TRBD2	TRBV7-9	many	TRBJ2-7
CSARGADRFYEQYF	TGCAGTGCTAGAGGGGCAGACAGGTTCTACGAGCAGTACTTC	NA	TRBV20-1	medium-sized	TRBJ2-7
CASSSRQGPTYNEQFF	TGTGCCAGCAGTTCCCGACAGGGGCCTACCTACAATGAGCAGTTCTTC	TRBD1	TRBV27	NA	TRBJ2-1
CASSGTGYNEQFF	TGTGCCAGCAGCGGGACTGGCTACAATGAGCAGTTCTTC	NA	TRBV11-3	medium-sized	TRBJ2-1
CANNEAGGSWNEQFF	TGTGCCAACAATGAAGCGGGCGGGTCGTGGAATGAGCAGTTCTTC	NA	TRBV2	once	TRBJ2-1
CASSYSRGDTQYF	TGTGCCAGCAGCTACTCTAGGGGAGATACGCAGTATTTT	NA	TRBV7-3	NA	TRBJ2-3
CASSEASPLHF	TGTGCCAGCAGTGAGGCTTCACCCCTCCACTTT	NA	TRBV6-1	many	TRBJ1-6
CASSLGVSDLSTDTQYF	TGTGCCAGCAGTTTAGGGGTTAGCGACCTAAGCACAGATACGCAGTATTTT	NA	TRBV12-3/TRBV12-4	NA	TRBJ2-3
CSGGTSSYNEQFF	TGCAGTGGAGGGACCAGCTCCTACAATGAGCAGTTCTTC	NA	TRBV20-1	once	TRBJ2-1
CASSSRDSENEQFF	TGTGCCAGCTCATCAAGGGACAGCGAGAATGAACAGTTCTTC	TRBD1	TRBV18	NA	TRBJ2-1
CASSQDRGHVETQYF	TGTGCCAGCAGCCAAGATCGGGGTCACGTAGAGACCCAGTACTTC	NA	TRBV14	many	TRBJ2-5
CASSFSDRDQPQHF	TGTGCCAGCAGCTTCAGTGACAGGGACCAGCCCCAGCATTTT	TRBD1	TRBV7-9	many	TRBJ1-5
CSAATWTSESTDRQYF	TGCAGTGCTGCCACTTGGACTAGCGAGAGCACAGATAGGCAGTATTTT	TRBD2	TRBV20-1	NA	TRBJ2-3
CASSLGPSGTAEQYF	TGTGCCAGCAGCTTAGGGCCTAGCGGGACCGCCGAGCAGTACTTC	TRBD2	TRBV7-2	NA	TRBJ2-7
CASSPGTSKGQFF	TGTGCCAGCAGTCCTGGGACTTCAAAGGGGCAGTTCTTC	NA	TRBV12-3/TRBV12-4	NA	TRBJ2-1
CATSKDRSGANVLTF	TGTGCCACCAGCAAAGACAGGTCTGGGGCCAACGTCCTGACTTTC	NA	TRBV15	medium-sized	TRBJ2-6
CASSGGAKNIQYF	TGTGCCAGCAGCGGGGGAGCCAAAAACATTCAGTACTTC	NA	TRBV7-9	NA	TRBJ2-4
CASSPSGVGEQYF	TGTGCCAGCTCACCATCCGGGGTCGGCGAGCAGTACTTC	NA	TRBV18	many	TRBJ2-7
CSVDPGNEQFF	TGCAGCGTTGACCCCGGGAATGAGCAGTTCTTC	NA	TRBV29-1	medium-sized	TRBJ2-1
CASSSGNEQFF	TGCGCCAGCAGTTCGGGCAATGAGCAGTTCTTC	NA	TRBV5-1	medium-sized	TRBJ2-1